This T cell receptor beta chain comes out of a study of T cell changes during pregnancy in multiple sclerosis. The CDR3 sequence is 15 residues long. CDR1 is SGDLS, CDR2 YYNGEE, per germline. V dropped 3 bases and J dropped 7 bases, with 19 bases sitting between them. Profiling relied on immunoSEQ multiplex PCR, and the TCRdb table lists in-frame clones only, not all of them. The sample has 45,000 to 55,000 clones, approximately 90% seen once; the top ten hold about 0.18%. This TCR derives from a female donor in good health, enrolled as a control in a pregnancy study. Sequencing was performed on CD4+ T cells from peripheral blood mononuclear cells, taken after pregnancy. V is TRBV9 and J is TRBJ1-2, with D perhaps TRBD1 (6 bases). CDR3 nucleotide sequence: TGTGCCAGCAGCGCCTCAAAGGGGGGGTTTTCTGGCTACACCTTC. Translated: CASSASKGGFSGYTF.